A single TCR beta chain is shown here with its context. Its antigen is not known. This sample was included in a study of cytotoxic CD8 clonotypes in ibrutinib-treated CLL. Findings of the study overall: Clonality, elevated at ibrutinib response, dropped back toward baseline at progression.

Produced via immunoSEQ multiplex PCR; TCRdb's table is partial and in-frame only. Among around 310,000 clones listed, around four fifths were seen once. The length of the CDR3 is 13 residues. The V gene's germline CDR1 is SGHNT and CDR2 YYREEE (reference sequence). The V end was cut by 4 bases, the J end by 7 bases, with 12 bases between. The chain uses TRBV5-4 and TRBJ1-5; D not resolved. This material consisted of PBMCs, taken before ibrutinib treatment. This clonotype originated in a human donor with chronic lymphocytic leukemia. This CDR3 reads CASSVDLGQPQHF. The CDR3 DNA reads TGTGCCAGCAGCGTGGATCTCGGACAGCCCCAGCATTTT.